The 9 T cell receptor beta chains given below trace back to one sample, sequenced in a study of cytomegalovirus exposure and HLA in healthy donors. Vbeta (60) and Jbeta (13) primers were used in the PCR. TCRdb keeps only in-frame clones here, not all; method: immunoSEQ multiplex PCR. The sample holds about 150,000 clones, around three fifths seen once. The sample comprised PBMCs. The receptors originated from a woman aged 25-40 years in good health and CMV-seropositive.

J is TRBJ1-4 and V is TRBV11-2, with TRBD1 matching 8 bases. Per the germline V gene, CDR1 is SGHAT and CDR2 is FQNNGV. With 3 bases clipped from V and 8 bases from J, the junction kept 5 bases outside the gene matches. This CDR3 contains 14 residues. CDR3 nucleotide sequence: TGTGCCAGCAGCTTTGGACAGGGCCACGAAAAACTGTTTTTT. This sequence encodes CASSFGQGHEKLFF.

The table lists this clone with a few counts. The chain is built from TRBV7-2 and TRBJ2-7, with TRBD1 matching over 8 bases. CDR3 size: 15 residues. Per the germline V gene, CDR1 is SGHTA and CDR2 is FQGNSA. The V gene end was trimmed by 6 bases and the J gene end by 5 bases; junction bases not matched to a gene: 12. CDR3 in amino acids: CASRGGRTGFHEQYF. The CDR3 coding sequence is TGTGCCAGCAGGGGGGGCCGGACAGGGTTCCACGAGCAGTACTTC.

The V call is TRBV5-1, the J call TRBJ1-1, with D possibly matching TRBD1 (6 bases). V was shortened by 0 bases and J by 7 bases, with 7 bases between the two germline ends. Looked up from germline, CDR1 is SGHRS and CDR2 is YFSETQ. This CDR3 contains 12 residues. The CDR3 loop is CASSLGQDEAFF. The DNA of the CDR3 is TGCGCCAGCAGCTTGGGACAGGATGAAGCTTTCTTT.

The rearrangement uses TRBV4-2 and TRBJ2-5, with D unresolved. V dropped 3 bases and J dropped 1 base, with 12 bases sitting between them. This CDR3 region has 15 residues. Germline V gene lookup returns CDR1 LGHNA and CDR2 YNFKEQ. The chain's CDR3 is CASSQAGERQETQYF. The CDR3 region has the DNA TGTGCCAGCAGCCAGGCCGGTGAGCGCCAAGAGACCCAGTACTTC.

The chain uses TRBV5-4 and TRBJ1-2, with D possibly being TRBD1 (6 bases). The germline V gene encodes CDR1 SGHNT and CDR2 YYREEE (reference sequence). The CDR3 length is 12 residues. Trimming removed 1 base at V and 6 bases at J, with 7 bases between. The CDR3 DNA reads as TGTGCCAGCAGCTTGACAGGGAATGGCTACACCTTC. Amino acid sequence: CASSLTGNGYTF.

The CDR3 nucleotides are TGTGCCAGCTCACCTGGGGCCGACGAGCAGTACTTC. Translated, it gives CASSPGADEQYF. The chain has TRBV18 and TRBJ2-7; D perhaps matches TRBD1 (5 bases). The V gene's germline CDR1 is KGHSH and CDR2 LQKENI. This CDR3 is built from 12 residues. The V gene lost 3 bases and the J gene lost 5 bases, with 8 bases spanning the gap.

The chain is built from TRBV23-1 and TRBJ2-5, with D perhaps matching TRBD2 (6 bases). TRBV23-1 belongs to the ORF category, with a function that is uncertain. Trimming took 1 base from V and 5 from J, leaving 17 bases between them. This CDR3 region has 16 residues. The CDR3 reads CASSQWVGPRGETQYF. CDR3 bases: TGCGCCAGCAGTCAATGGGTAGGGCCCCGGGGGGAGACCCAGTACTTC.

Here the CDR3 reads CASSVSGSYGYTF. CDR3 bases: TGTGCCAGCAGCGTATCCGGTTCCTATGGCTACACCTTC. This chain links TRBV9 with TRBJ1-2; no clear D. The germline gives CDR1 SGDLS, CDR2 YYNGEE. V dropped 1 base and J dropped 4 bases, with 8 bases sitting between them. This CDR3 comprises 13 residues. Using reference TRBV9 and TRBJ1-2 for the parts outside the CDR3, the full variable domain is DSGVTQTPKHLITATGQRVTLRCSPRSGDLSVYWYQQSLDQGLQFLIQYYNGEERAKGNILERFSAQQFPDLHSELNLSSLELGDSALYFCASSVSGSYGYTFGSGTRLTVV.

CDR3 coding DNA: TGTGCCAGTACAGGTGGCCATGAGCAGTTCTTC. Translated, it gives CASTGGHEQFF. This chain joins TRBV19 and TRBJ2-1; no firm D call. The CDR3 loop spans 11 amino acids. Germline loops: CDR1 LNHDA, CDR2 SQIVND (reference sequence). Trimming removed 7 bases from V and 8 bases from J, with 9 bases in between.